This T cell receptor (beta chain) comes out of a study of blood T cell repertoires in COVID-19. At the level of the study: Specimens from acute and convalescent COVID-19 originated in the United States, Italy and Spain.

Assignments of participants to cohorts depended upon their own reported clinical history. Using immunoSEQ multiplex PCR, the repertoire was profiled, and TCRdb retains in-frame clones only, with some absent. The data contain over 350,000 clones, approximately 87% of them seen just once; the ten biggest clones take up around 0.97%. J gave up 0 bases and V 4 bases, and 9 bases lay outside the gene matches. CDR3 length equals 16 residues. CDR1 is SGDLS and CDR2 is YYNGEE in the germline V gene. This chain links TRBV9 with TRBJ1-2; 7 bases agree with TRBD1. Sequencing was done on a sample of PBMCs or T cells enriched from blood (not recorded which). This receptor was obtained from a woman younger than 45 with acute COVID-19. The CDR3 protein is CASSPRTGVPNYGYTF. In DNA, the CDR3 is TGTGCCAGCAGCCCAAGGACAGGCGTCCCTAACTATGGCTACACCTTC.